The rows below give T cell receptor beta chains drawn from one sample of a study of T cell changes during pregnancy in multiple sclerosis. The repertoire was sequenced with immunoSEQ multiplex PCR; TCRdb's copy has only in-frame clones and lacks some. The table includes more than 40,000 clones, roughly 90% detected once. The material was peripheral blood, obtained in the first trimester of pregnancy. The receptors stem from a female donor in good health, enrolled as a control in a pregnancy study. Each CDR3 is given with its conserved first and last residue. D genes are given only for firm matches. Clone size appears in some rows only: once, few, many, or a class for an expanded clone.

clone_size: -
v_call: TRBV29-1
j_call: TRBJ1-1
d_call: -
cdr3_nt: TGCAGCGTTGAAGATCCGGGTTCGAACACTGAAGCTTTCTTT
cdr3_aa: CSVEDPGSNTEAFF

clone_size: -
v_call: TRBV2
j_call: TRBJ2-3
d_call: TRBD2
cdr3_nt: TGTGCCAGCAGTGACAGGGAGGGAGATACGCAGTATTTT
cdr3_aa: CASSDREGDTQYF

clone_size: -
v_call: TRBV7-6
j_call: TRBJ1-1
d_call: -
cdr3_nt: TGTGCCAGCAGCTTGAGAATTATAGAGAACACTGAAGCTTTCTTT
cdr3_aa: CASSLRIIENTEAFF

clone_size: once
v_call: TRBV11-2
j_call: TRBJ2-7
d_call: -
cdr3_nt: TGTGCCAGCAGCTTAGGGTTAGCGGCCTCCTACGAGCAGTACTTC
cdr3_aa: CASSLGLAASYEQYF

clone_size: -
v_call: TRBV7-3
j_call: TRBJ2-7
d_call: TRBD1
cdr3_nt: TGTGCCAGCAGCTCCGGACAGGGAGGCTACGAGCAGTACTTC
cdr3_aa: CASSSGQGGYEQYF

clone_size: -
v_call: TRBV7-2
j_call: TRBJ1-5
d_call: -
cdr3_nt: TGTGCCAGCAGCCCTCGCCAGGATCAGCCCCAGCATTTT
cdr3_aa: CASSPRQDQPQHF

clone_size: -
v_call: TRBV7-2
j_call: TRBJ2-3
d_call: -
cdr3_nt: TGTGCCAGCAGCGCGAGTGCGATCCCCACAGATACGCAGTATTTT
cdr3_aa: CASSASAIPTDTQYF

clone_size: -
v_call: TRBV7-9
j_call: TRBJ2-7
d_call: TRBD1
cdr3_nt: TGTGCCAGCAGCTCGACAGGGGATAACGAGCAGTACTTC
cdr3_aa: CASSSTGDNEQYF

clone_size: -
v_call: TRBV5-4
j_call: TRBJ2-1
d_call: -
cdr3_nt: TGTGCCAGCAGCCCGGGGGTCGTTACCTACAATGAGCAGTTCTTC
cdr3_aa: CASSPGVVTYNEQFF

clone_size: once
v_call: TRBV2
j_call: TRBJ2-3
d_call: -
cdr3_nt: TGTGCCAGCGTGGGGGCGGGCGTTGGCACAGATACGCAGTATTTT
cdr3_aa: CASVGAGVGTDTQYF

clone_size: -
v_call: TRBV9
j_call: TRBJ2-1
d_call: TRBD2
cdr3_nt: TGTGCCAGCAGCGGGACGGGCGGGAGCTCCTACAATGAGCAGTTCTTC
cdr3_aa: CASSGTGGSSYNEQFF

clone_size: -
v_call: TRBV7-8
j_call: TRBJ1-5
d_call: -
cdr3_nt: TGTGCCAGCAGGCCAACTCGGGGTAGCAATCAGCCCCAGCATTTT
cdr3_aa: CASRPTRGSNQPQHF

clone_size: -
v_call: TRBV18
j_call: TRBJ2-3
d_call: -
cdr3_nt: TGTGCCAGCTCACGGACACCGGGTCTCACAGATACGCAGTATTTT
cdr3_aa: CASSRTPGLTDTQYF

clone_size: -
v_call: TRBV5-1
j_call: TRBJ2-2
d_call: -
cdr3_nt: TGCGCCAGCAGCCCCGGCGACAGGTCCACCGGGGAGCTGTTTTTT
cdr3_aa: CASSPGDRSTGELFF

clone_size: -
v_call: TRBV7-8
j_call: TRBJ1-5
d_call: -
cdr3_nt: TGTGCCAGCAGCCTAGGGACTAATCAGCCCCAGCATTTT
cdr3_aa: CASSLGTNQPQHF

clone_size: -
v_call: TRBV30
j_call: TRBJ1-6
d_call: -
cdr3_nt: TGTGCCTGGAGTGGGGCGAGCTCCTATAATTCACCCCTCCACTTT
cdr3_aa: CAWSGASSYNSPLHF

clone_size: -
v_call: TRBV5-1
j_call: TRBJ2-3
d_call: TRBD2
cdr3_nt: TGCGCCAGCAGCTCAGTGAAAGGACTAGCGGACTTCACAGATACGCAGTATTTT
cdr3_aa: CASSSVKGLADFTDTQYF

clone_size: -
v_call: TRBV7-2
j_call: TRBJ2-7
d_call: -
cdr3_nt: TGTGCCAGCAGCTTACCCGAGTTTAGCGAGCAGTACTTC
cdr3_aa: CASSLPEFSEQYF

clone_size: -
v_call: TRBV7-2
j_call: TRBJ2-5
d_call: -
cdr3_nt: TGTGCCAGCAGCTTCCAGACAGAAGAGACCCAGTACTTC
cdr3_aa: CASSFQTEETQYF

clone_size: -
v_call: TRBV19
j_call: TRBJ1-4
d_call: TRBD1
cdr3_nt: TGTGCCAGTAGTTCACGCGGGACAGGGTATTTGGCCTCGCCTGGAAAACTGTTTTTT
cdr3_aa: CASSSRGTGYLASPGKLFF

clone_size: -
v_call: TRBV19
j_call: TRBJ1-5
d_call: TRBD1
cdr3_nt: TGTGCCAGTACTCCTGACAGGGATAGCAATCAGCCCCAGCATTTT
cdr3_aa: CASTPDRDSNQPQHF

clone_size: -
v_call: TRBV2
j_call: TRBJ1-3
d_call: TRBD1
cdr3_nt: TGTGCCAGCAGTGCCGGGACAGTTAGCTCTGGAAACACCATATATTTT
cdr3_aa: CASSAGTVSSGNTIYF

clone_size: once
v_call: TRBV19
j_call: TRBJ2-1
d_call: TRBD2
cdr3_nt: TGTGCCAGTAACGCAGGCTCGAGCGGGGGGGCTGTTCACAATGAGCAGTTCTTC
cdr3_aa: CASNAGSSGGAVHNEQFF

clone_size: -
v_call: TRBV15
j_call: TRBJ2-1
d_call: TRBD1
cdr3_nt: TGTGCCACCAGCAAAGACGAGACAGGGGGGAGGAATGAGCAGTTCTTC
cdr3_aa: CATSKDETGGRNEQFF

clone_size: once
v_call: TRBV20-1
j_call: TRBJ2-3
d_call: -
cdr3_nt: TGCAGTGCTAGTTCCGTTGATACGCAGTATTTT
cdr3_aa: CSASSVDTQYF

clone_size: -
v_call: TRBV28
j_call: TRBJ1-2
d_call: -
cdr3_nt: TGTGCCAGCAGGGGAAGCGGACAGTTCTATGGCTACACCTTC
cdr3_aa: CASRGSGQFYGYTF

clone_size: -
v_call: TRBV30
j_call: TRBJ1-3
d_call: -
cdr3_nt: TGTGCCTGGATAGTCTCTGGAAACACCATATATTTT
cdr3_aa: CAWIVSGNTIYF

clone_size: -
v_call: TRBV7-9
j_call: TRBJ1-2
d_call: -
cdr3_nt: TGTGCCAGCAGCTTAGCCCGTGCGGATGGCTACACCTTC
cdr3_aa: CASSLARADGYTF

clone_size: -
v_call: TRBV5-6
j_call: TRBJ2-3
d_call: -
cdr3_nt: TGTGCCAGCAGACGCACAGGGAGCACAGATACGCAGTATTTT
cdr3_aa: CASRRTGSTDTQYF

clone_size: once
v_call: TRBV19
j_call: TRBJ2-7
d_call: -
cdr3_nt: TGTGCCAGTAGTATCCAACAGGGAAGCTACGAGCAGTACTTC
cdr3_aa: CASSIQQGSYEQYF

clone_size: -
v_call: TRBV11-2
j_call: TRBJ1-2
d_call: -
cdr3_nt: TGTGCCAGCATAAATCTTGGGGGCAGCACCTACGAGGACTATGGCTACACCTTC
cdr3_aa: CASINLGGSTYEDYGYTF

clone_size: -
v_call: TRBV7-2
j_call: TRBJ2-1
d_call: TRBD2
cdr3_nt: TGTGCCAGCAGCTTCGGGACTAGCTACAATGAGCAGTTCTTC
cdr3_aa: CASSFGTSYNEQFF

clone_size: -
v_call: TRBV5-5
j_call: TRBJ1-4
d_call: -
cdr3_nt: TGTGCCAGCTCGCAGGGGTTCGAGGGTGAAAAACTGTTTTTT
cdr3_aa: CASSQGFEGEKLFF

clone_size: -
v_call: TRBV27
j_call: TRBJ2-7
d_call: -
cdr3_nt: TGTGCCAGCAGTGCCTATGGGAGCGAGCAGTACTTC
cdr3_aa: CASSAYGSEQYF

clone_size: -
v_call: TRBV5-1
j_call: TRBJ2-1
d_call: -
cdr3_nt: TGCGCCAGCAGCTTGAGCCTAGTGGTAGGCGAGCAGTTCTTC
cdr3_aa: CASSLSLVVGEQFF